This T cell receptor (beta chain) was documented in a study of blood T cells in healthy people across ages. Combining a sample-barcoded 5' primer with a J-beta primer mix, a second PCR ran for about 6 to 11 cycles. TCRdb reprocessed the 5' RACE reads via MiXCR and lists one record per CDR3 protein. This sample has about 780,000 distinct CDR3 sequences, with 46% found just once. This CDR3 has 15 residues. Per germline, CDR1 LGHDT and CDR2 YNNKEL (reference sequence). V shed 4 bases and J shed 1 base, with 14 bases lying between them. Sequences were obtained from blood. The V and J genes are TRBV3-1 and TRBJ2-7; D perhaps matches TRBD2 (6 bases). The receptor was derived from an elderly man in good health. The CDR3 DNA sequence: TGTGCCAGCAGCCTCCGGGACGGGAGATCCTACGAGCAGTACTTC. This codes for CASSLRDGRSYEQYF.